The 25 T cell receptor beta chains presented below share a single source sample, sequenced in a study of cytomegalovirus exposure and HLA in healthy donors. The protocol was immunoSEQ multiplex PCR, while the TCRdb copy is restricted to in-frame clones and leaves out a portion. The data show about 120,000 clones, 70% to 90% seen once. Input material: PBMCs. All receptors derive from a woman aged 25-40 years in good health and CMV-seronegative.

The CDR3 loop is CASSQFPRLGGLTTNEKLFF. The CDR3 coding sequence is TGTGCCAGCTCGCAATTCCCCAGGCTGGGGGGTCTTACAACTAATGAAAAACTGTTTTTT. The V call is TRBV18, the J call TRBJ1-4, with D maybe TRBD1 (5 bases). The germline V gene encodes CDR1 KGHSH and CDR2 LQKENI. CDR3 length equals 20 residues. Trimming left V 6 bases short and J 0 bases short, with 26 bases between. Filled out from reference TRBV18 and TRBJ1-4, the complete variable domain reads NAGVMQNPRHLVRRRGQEARLRCSPMKGHSHVYWYRQLPEEGLKFMVYLQKENIIDESGMPKERFSAEFPKEGPSILRIQQVVRGDSAAYFCASSQFPRLGGLTTNEKLFFGSGTQLSVL.

The CDR3 nucleotides read TGTGCCAGCAGCTTAGTGGGGACAAAGGGGAAAAATGAGCAGTTCTTC. This sequence encodes CASSLVGTKGKNEQFF. The V call is TRBV7-6, the J call TRBJ2-1, with D possibly being TRBD1 (6 bases). Trimming cost V 1 base and J 7 bases, with 17 bases left between them. CDR1 and CDR2 from the germline V gene are SGHVS and FNYEAQ. The CDR3 extends over 16 amino acids.

The J gene is TRBJ2-5, the V gene TRBV25-1; 8 positions match TRBD2. The CDR3 runs 17 residues. V lost 1 base to trimming and J lost 5 bases; unmatched junction nucleotides: 12. CDR1 is MGHDK, CDR2 SYGVNS, per germline. Here the CDR3 reads CASSEFNSAGGRETQYF. CDR3 nucleotides: TGTGCCAGCAGTGAATTTAATTCGGCGGGGGGACGGGAGACCCAGTACTTC.

This chain uses TRBV6-6 with TRBJ2-7; tentatively, D is TRBD1 (6 bases). V lost 4 bases, J lost 2 bases, and 12 bases lay in between. The CDR3 runs to 14 residues. Germline V lookup: CDR1 MNHNY, CDR2 SVGAGI (reference sequence). As DNA, the CDR3 is TGTGCCAGCAGTTTCCGACAGGAAGCCTACGAGCAGTACTTC. This encodes CASSFRQEAYEQYF.

CDR3 protein: CAWSVSSGGRETQYF. The DNA of the CDR3 is TGTGCCTGGAGTGTATCTAGCGGGGGGAGGGAGACCCAGTACTTC. The V gene is TRBV30, the J gene TRBJ2-5; TRBD2 matches 11 bases. CDR1 and CDR2 from the germline V gene are GTSNPN and SVGIG (reference sequence). V lost 0 bases to trimming and J lost 5 bases; unmatched junction nucleotides: 5. The CDR3 is 15 residues long.

The chain is built from TRBV10-3 and TRBJ2-2, with no clear D. Trimming cost V 4 bases and J 7 bases, with 4 bases left between them. The germline gives CDR1 ENHRY, CDR2 SYGVKD. This CDR3 region has 11 residues. CDR3 sequence reads: CAISAIGELFF. Written as DNA, the CDR3 is TGTGCCATCAGTGCTATCGGGGAGCTGTTTTTT.

The gene calls are TRBV19 and TRBJ2-5; tentative D call: TRBD1 (6 bases). This CDR3 region has 11 residues. V was cut by 9 bases and J by 4 bases, with 9 bases left in between. Looked up from germline, CDR1 is LNHDA and CDR2 is SQIVND (reference sequence). For the CDR3, the DNA is TGTGCCAGCAGGGGCGGAGAGACCCAGTACTTC. It is translated as CASRGGETQYF.

The CDR3 sequence is CASSLLVGYTEAFF. The CDR3 DNA sequence: TGTGCCAGCAGCTTATTGGTGGGCTACACTGAAGCTTTCTTT. The gene calls are TRBV7-2 and TRBJ1-1; D unclear. Trimming removed 2 bases at V and 3 bases at J, with 10 bases between. Germline V CDR1 and CDR2: SGHTA, FQGNSA. This CDR3 is built from 14 residues. The variable domain in full, with the rest retrieved from reference TRBV7-2 and TRBJ1-1, is GAGVSQSPSNKVTEKGKDVELRCDPISGHTALYWYRQSLGQGLEFLIYFQGNSAPDKSGLPSDRFSAERTGGSVSTLTIQRTQQEDSAVYLCASSLLVGYTEAFFGQGTRLTVV.

This chain connects TRBV9 to TRBJ1-4, with D tentatively TRBD1 (6 bases). This CDR3 region has 17 residues. V gave up 6 bases and J gave up 4 bases, with 22 bases separating them. CDR1 is SGDLS and CDR2 is YYNGEE in the germline V gene. CDR3 region: CASTRTASRAFNEKLFF. CDR3 DNA: TGTGCCAGCACCCGGACAGCTTCTAGGGCCTTTAATGAAAAACTGTTTTTT.

The J gene is TRBJ2-2, the V gene TRBV14, with TRBD1 matching 7 bases. The CDR3 contains 18 residues. The germline gives CDR1 SGHDN, CDR2 FVKESK. J was trimmed by 1 base and V by 0 bases; bases with no gene match: 8. The CDR3 nucleotides read TGTGCCAGCAGCCAAGAGGAGGACAGGATCTTGAACACCGGGGAGCTGTTTTTT. Encoded protein: CASSQEEDRILNTGELFF.

The CDR3 loop reads CASSQRQGDQPQHF. The DNA for the CDR3 is TGTGCCAGCTCGCAGAGACAGGGAGATCAGCCCCAGCATTTT. The chain carries TRBV18 and TRBJ1-5, with 7 positions matching TRBD1. V lost 6 bases, J lost 5 bases, and 7 bases stayed unmatched. Looked up from germline, CDR1 is KGHSH and CDR2 is LQKENI. The CDR3 covers 14 residues.

The chain uses TRBV7-9 and TRBJ2-5; 15 nucleotides match TRBD2. The germline gives CDR1 SEHNR, CDR2 FQNEAQ (reference sequence). V shed 5 bases and J 1 base; nucleotides not matched to a gene: 8. This CDR3 comprises 18 residues. The CDR3 protein is CASSATGTSGGTQETQYF. DNA of the CDR3: TGTGCCAGCAGCGCAACCGGGACTAGCGGGGGGACCCAAGAGACCCAGTACTTC.

The genes are TRBV6-1 and TRBJ2-7; 7 nucleotides agree with TRBD1. Trimming took 11 bases from V and 0 from J; bases not matched to a gene: 13. Germline assignment: CDR1 MNHNS and CDR2 SASEGT. CDR3 size: 15 residues. Here the CDR3 reads CAVPTRGPLSYEQYF. The CDR3 DNA reads TGTGCCGTACCGACGAGGGGGCCCCTCTCCTACGAGCAGTACTTC.

The chain is built from TRBV27 and TRBJ1-2, with a possible D match to TRBD1 (5 bases). Germline loops: CDR1 MNHEY, CDR2 SMNVEV (reference sequence). The CDR3 runs 15 residues. V lost 6 bases, J lost 8 bases, and 22 bases lay in between. CDR3 in amino acids: CASSPLGEGTMGYTF. CDR3 sequence (DNA): TGTGCCAGCAGCCCACTAGGGGAGGGCACTATGGGCTACACCTTC.

This sequence joins TRBV10-1 and TRBJ2-5, with unresolved D. V shed 2 bases and J shed 9 bases, with 13 bases lying between them. The CDR3 length is 13 residues. Germline-derived CDR1 and CDR2 are WNHNN and SYGVQD (reference sequence). In nucleotides, the CDR3 is TGCGCCAGCAGTGAGGGCCCCCTAGGAGCCCAGTACTTC. Protein: CASSEGPLGAQYF.

In its sample, this clone was seen many times. V is TRBV11-2 and J is TRBJ2-7; D is perhaps TRBD1 (5 bases). From germline, CDR1 is SGHAT and CDR2 FQNNGV. CDR3 length: 13 amino acids. The V gene lost 5 bases and the J gene lost 2 bases, with 10 bases spanning the gap. CDR3 residues: CASSRQGPYEQYF. The CDR3 nucleotides read TGTGCCAGCAGCAGGCAGGGCCCCTACGAGCAGTACTTC.

The chain has TRBV6-6 and TRBJ1-4; a weak D match, TRBD1 (5 bases). CDR3 length equals 16 residues. The V and J ends lost 4 bases and 2 bases respectively, with 14 bases between them. The germline V gene has CDR1 MNHNY and CDR2 SVGAGI (reference sequence). The CDR3 DNA sequence: TGTGCCAGCAGTTCCCCTCGTGGGGCGACTAATGAAAAACTGTTTTTT. This gives the protein CASSSPRGATNEKLFF.

The rearrangement uses TRBV5-1 and TRBJ2-2, with 7 bases aligning to TRBD1. CDR1 and CDR2 (germline): SGHRS, YFSETQ. This CDR3 spans 17 amino acids. V was pared by 4 bases and J by 4 bases, with 13 bases of the junction left unmatched. The CDR3 reads CASSQFGTARGTGELFF. CDR3 in DNA: TGCGCCAGCAGCCAATTCGGGACAGCTCGAGGCACCGGGGAGCTGTTTTTT.

The chain links TRBV6-5 to TRBJ1-1; a weak D match, TRBD1 (6 bases). Germline loops: CDR1 MNHEY, CDR2 SVGAGI. The length of the CDR3 is 14 residues. Trimming left V 6 bases short and J 1 base short, with 12 bases between. The CDR3 region has the DNA TGTGCCAGCAGATGGGACATGAAGAACACTGAAGCTTTCTTT. This translates into CASRWDMKNTEAFF.

The rearrangement links TRBV14 to TRBJ2-7, with 11 bases fitting TRBD2. The CDR3 totals 18 residues. Looked up from germline, CDR1 is SGHDN and CDR2 is FVKESK. V shed 0 bases and J 0 bases; nucleotides not matched to a gene: 7. The CDR3 protein is CASSQDRGTSGYSYEQYF. The CDR3 coding sequence is TGTGCCAGCAGCCAAGATCGGGGGACTAGCGGTTACTCCTACGAGCAGTACTTC.

This clone occurred a few times. In DNA form, the CDR3 reads TGTGCCAGCCGACTACAGGGGGTCATGGGGGGCTACACCTTC. This translates into CASRLQGVMGGYTF. The chain joins TRBV6-5 to TRBJ1-2; 8 bases agree with TRBD1. The germline V gene encodes CDR1 MNHEY and CDR2 SVGAGI. The CDR3 length is 14 residues. Losses at the gene ends were 8 bases for V and 8 bases for J; bases not matched to a gene: 13.

The V and J genes are TRBV19 and TRBJ1-5; D is uncertain. CDR1 LNHDA and CDR2 SQIVND come from the germline V gene (reference sequence). The CDR3 is 13 residues long. The ends were cut back, 4 bases at V and 5 bases at J, with 9 bases in the middle. The CDR3 nucleotides are TGTGCCAGTAGTAAGCGCATCGATCAGCCCCAGCATTTT. Translation gives CASSKRIDQPQHF.

CDR3 bases: TGTGCCAGCAGACCCGGACTAGCGGCCCGAAGCGGGGAGCTGTTTTTT. It is translated as CASRPGLAARSGELFF. The chain recombines TRBV7-2 with TRBJ2-2; the match to TRBD2 covers 10 bases. The germline gives CDR1 SGHTA, CDR2 FQGNSA. The CDR3 loop spans 16 amino acids. V lost 6 bases to trimming and J lost 7 bases; unmatched junction nucleotides: 11.

The rearrangement joins TRBV29-1 to TRBJ2-5; D is uncertain. Germline loops: CDR1 SQVTM, CDR2 ANQGSEA. The CDR3 contains 10 residues. V was cut by 2 bases and J by 5 bases, with 3 bases left in between. The chain's CDR3 is CSVERETQYF. Here the CDR3 DNA reads TGCAGCGTTGAACGTGAGACCCAGTACTTC. The variable domain in full, completed from reference TRBV29-1 and TRBJ2-5, reads SAVISQKPSRDICQRGTSLTIQCQVDSQVTMMFWYRQQPGQSLTLIATANQGSEATYESGFVIDKFPISRPNLTFSTLTVSNMSPEDSSIYLCSVERETQYFGPGTRLLVL.

This clone came up once. V gene TRBV27 combines with J gene TRBJ2-1; D may be TRBD2 (6 bases). This CDR3 is 11 amino acids long. V lost 9 bases, J lost 9 bases, and 12 bases lay in between. Germline-derived CDR1 and CDR2 are MNHEY and SMNVEV (reference sequence). The CDR3: CASTFGGEQFF. The CDR3 DNA reads as TGTGCCAGTACTTTCGGGGGTGAGCAGTTCTTC.